The present TCR beta chain was sequenced within a study of blood T cell repertoires in COVID-19. Across the study: Acute and convalescent COVID-19 specimens originated in the United States, Italy and Spain. Sources were T cells, B-cell-depleted T cells, or PBMCs; the material itself was cDNA or gDNA.

Of note for this clone: Other DNA variants within this sample encode the same CDR3.

Authors' data handling: Estimation of nucleated cell counts was performed using reference gene primer amplification. Repertoires were generated with immunoSEQ multiplex PCR, while TCRdb's copy carries only in-frame clones and drops some. V and J calls and clone size are copied from that table; D and trimming were computed from the DNA. This table has hundreds of thousands of clones, about four fifths appearing once. CDR3 size: 14 residues. Germline CDR1 reads MNHEY; CDR2 reads SVGAGI. Trimming cost V 5 bases and J 2 bases; bases outside gene matches: 3. This TCR was sampled from a woman aged 40-49 years with active or convalescent COVID-19. The V gene is TRBV6-5, the J gene TRBJ1-2, with TRBD1 matching 9 bases. Input material: peripheral blood. Here the CDR3 reads CASSPGQGNYGYTF. In DNA, the CDR3 is TGTGCCAGCAGTCCCGGACAGGGGAACTATGGCTACACCTTC.